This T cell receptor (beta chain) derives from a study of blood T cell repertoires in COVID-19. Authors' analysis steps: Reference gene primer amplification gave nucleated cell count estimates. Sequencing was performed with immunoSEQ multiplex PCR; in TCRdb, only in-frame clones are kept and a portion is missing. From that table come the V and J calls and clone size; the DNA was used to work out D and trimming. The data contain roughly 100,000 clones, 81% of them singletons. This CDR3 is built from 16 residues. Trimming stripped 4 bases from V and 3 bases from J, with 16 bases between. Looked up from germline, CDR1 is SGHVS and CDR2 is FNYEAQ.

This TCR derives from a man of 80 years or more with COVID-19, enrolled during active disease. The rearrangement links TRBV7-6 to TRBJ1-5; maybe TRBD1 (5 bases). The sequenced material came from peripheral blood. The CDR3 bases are TGTGCCAGCAGCTCCGCCGGCGGGGGTTTCAATCAGCCCCAGCATTTT. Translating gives CASSSAGGGFNQPQHF.